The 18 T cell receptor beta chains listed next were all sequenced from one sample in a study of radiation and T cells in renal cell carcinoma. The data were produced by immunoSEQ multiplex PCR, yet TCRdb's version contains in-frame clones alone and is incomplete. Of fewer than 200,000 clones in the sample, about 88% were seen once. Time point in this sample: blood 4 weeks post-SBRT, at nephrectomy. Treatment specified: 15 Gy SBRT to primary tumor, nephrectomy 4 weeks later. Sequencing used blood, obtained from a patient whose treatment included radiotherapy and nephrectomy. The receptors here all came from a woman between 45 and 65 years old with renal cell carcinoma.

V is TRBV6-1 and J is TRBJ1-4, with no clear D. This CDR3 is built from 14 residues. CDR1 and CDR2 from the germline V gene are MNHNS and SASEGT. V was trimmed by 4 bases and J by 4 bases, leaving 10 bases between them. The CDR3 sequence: CASSGRAVNEKLFF. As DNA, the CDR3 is TGTGCCAGCAGTGGTAGAGCTGTTAATGAAAAACTGTTTTTT.

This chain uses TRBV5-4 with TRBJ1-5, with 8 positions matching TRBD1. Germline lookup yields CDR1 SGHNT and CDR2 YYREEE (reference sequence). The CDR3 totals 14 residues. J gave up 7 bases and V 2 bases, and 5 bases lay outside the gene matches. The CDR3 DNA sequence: TGTGCCAGCAGCTTCCAGGGGGCCGGGCAGCCCCAGCATTTT. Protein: CASSFQGAGQPQHF.

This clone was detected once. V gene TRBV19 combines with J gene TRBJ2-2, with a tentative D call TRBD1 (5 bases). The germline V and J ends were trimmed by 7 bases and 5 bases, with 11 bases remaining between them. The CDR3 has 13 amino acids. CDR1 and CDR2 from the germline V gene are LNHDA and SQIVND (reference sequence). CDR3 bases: TGTGCCAGTACTTCTCCAGGGACCGGGGAGCTGTTTTTT. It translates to CASTSPGTGELFF.

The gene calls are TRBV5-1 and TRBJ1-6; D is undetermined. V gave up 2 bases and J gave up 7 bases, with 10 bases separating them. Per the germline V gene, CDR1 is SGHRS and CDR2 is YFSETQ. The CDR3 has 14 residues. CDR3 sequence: CASSLEGMNSPLHF. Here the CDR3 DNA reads TGCGCCAGCAGCTTAGAGGGTATGAATTCACCCCTCCACTTT.

CDR3 DNA: TGTGCCAGCAAAAGGGCAGGGGTGGGAAACACCATATATTTT. Encoded protein: CASKRAGVGNTIYF. The rearrangement links TRBV2 to TRBJ1-3; perhaps TRBD1 as D (6 bases). V dropped 7 bases and J dropped 4 bases, with 14 bases sitting between them. This CDR3 spans 14 amino acids. CDR1 is SNHLY and CDR2 is FYNNEI in the germline V gene.

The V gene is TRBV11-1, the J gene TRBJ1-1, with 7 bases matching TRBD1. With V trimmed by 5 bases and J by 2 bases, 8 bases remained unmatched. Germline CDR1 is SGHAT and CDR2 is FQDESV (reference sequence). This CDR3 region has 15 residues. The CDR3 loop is CASSGYRGPNTEAFF. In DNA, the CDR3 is TGTGCCAGCAGCGGCTACAGGGGTCCAAACACTGAAGCTTTCTTT.

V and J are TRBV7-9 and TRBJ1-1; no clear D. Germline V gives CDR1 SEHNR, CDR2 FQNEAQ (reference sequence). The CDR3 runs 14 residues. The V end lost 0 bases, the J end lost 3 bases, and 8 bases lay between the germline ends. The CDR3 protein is CASSLAGSDTEAFF. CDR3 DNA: TGTGCCAGCAGCTTAGCGGGCAGTGACACTGAAGCTTTCTTT.

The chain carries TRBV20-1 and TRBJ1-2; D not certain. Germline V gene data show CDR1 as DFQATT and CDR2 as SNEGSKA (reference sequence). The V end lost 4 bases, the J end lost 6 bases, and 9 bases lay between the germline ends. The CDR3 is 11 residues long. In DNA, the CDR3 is TGCAGTGCTACGGACCTGAATGGCTACACCTTC. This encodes CSATDLNGYTF.

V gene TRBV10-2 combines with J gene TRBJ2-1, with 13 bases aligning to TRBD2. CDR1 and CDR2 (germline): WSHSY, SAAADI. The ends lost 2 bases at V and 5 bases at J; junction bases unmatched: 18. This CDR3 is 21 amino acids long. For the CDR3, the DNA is TGCGCCAGCAGTGAGGGCGACGGGAGGACACTAGCGGGGGGGATACACAATGAGCAGTTCTTC. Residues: CASSEGDGRTLAGGIHNEQFF.

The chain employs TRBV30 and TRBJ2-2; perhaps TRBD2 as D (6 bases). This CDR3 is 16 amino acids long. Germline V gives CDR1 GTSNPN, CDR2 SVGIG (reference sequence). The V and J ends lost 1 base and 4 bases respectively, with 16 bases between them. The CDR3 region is CAWSGTTGLFTGELFF. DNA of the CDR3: TGTGCCTGGAGTGGTACTACGGGACTCTTCACCGGGGAGCTGTTTTTT.

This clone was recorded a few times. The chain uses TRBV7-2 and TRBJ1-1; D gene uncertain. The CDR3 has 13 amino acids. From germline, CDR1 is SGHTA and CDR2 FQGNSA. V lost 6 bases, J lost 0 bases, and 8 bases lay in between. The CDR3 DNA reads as TGTGCCAGCAGTCGCCAACTGAACACTGAAGCTTTCTTT. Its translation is CASSRQLNTEAFF.

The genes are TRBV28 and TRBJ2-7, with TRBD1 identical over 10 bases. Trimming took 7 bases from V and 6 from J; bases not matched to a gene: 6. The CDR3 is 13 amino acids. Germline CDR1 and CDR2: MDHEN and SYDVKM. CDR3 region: CASTDRGDGEQYF. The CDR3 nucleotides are TGTGCCAGCACGGACAGGGGGGACGGCGAGCAGTACTTC.

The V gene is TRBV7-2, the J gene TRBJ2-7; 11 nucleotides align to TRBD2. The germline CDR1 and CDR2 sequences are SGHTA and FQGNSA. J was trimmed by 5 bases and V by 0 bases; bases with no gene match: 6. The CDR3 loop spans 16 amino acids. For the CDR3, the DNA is TGTGCCAGCAGCTTAGCACCTAGCGGGGGGCAGCACGAGCAGTACTTC. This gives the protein CASSLAPSGGQHEQYF.

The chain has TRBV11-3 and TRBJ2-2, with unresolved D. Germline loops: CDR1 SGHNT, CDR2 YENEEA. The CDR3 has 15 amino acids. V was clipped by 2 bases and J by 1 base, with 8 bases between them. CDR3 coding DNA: TGTGCCAGCAGCTTAAACTGGAGGAACACCGGGGAGCTGTTTTTT. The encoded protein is CASSLNWRNTGELFF.

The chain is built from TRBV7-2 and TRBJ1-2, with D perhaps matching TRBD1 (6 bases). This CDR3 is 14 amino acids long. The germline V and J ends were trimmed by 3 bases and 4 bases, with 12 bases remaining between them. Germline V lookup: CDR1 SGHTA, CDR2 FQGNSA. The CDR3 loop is CASSLRGDSYGYTF. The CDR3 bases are TGTGCCAGCAGCTTGAGGGGGGATAGCTATGGCTACACCTTC.

In DNA form, the CDR3 reads TGTGCCAGTAGTTTCCGTGGGGGACAGGGCTACGAGCAGTACTTC. Its translation is CASSFRGGQGYEQYF. The chain joins TRBV19 to TRBJ2-7; 9 bases fit TRBD1. V lost 5 bases and J lost 3; bases outside the gene matches: 8. Germline loops: CDR1 LNHDA, CDR2 SQIVND (reference sequence). The CDR3 consists of 15 residues.

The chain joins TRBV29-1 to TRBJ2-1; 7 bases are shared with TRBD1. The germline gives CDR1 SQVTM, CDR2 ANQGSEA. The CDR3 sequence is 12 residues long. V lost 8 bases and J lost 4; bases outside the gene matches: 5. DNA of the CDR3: TGCAGCTCATCAGGGGGATACAATGAGCAGTTCTTC. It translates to CSSSGGYNEQFF.

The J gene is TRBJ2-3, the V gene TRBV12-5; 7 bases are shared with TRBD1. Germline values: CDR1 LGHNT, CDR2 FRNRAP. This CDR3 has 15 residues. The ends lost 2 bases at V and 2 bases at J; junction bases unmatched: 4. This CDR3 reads CASGLSGQNTDTQYF. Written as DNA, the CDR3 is TGTGCTAGTGGTTTGTCGGGACAGAACACAGATACGCAGTATTTT.